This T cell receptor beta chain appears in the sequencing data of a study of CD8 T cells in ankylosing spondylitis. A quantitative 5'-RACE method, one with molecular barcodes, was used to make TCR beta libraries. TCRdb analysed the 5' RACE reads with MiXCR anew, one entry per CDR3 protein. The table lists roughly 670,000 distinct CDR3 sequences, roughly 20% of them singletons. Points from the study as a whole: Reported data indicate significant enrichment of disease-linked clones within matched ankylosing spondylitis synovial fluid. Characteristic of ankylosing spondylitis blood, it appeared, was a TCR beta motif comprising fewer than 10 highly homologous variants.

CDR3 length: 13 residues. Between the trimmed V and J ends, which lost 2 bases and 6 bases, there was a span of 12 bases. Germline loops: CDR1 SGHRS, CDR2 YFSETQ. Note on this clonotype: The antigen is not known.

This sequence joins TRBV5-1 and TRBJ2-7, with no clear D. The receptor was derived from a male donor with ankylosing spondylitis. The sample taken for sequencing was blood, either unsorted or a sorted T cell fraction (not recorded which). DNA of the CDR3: TGCGCCAGCAGCTTAGGGAACGAGGTCGAGCAGTACTTC. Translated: CASSLGNEVEQYF.